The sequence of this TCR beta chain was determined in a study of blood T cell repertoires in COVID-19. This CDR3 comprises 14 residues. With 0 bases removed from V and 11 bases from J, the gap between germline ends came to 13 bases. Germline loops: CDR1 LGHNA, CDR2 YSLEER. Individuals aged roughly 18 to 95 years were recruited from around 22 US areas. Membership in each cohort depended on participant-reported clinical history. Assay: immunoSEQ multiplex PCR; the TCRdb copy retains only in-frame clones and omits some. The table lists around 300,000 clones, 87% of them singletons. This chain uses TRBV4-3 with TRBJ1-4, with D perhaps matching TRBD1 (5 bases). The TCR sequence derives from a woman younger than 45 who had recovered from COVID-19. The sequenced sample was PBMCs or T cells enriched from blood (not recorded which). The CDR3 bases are TGCGCCAGCAGCCAAGACAGGGTGTTGTGGAAACTGTTTTTT. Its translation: CASSQDRVLWKLFF.